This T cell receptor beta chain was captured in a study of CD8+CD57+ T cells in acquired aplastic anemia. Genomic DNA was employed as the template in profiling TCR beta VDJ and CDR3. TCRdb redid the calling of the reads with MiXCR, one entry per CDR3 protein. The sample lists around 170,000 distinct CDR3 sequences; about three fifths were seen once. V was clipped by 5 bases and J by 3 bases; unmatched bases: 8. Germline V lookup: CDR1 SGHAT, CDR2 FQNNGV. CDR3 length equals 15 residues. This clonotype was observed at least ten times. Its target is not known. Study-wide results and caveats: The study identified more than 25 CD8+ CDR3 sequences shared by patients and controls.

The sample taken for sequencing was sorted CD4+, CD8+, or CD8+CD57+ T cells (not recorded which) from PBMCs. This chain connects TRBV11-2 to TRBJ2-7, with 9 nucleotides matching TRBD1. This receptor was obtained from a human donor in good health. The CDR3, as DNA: TGTGCCAGCAGCCGCGCGGGACAGGGCTACTACGAGCAGTACTTC. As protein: CASSRAGQGYYEQYF.